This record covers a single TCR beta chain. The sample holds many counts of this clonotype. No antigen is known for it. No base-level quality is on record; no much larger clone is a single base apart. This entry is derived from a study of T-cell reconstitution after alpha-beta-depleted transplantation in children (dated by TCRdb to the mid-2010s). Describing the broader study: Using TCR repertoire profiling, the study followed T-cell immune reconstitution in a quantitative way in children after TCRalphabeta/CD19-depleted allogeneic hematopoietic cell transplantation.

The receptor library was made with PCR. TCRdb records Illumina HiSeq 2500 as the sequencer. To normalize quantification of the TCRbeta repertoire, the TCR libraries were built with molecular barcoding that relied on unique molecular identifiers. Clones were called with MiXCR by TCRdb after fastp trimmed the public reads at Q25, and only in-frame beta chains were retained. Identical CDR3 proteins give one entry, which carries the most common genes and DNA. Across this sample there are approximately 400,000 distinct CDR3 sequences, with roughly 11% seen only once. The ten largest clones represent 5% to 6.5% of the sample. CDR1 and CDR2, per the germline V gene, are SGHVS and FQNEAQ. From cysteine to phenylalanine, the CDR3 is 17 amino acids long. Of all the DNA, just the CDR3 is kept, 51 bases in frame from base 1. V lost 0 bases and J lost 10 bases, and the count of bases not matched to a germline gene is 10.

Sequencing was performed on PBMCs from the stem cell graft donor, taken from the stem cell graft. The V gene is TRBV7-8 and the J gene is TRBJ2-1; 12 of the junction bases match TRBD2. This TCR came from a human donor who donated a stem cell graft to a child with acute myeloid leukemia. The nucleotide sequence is TGTGCCAGCAGCTTAGCTACAATACTAGCGGGAGGATCCGAGCAGTTCTTC. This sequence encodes CASSLATILAGGSEQFF.